This is a list of T cell receptor beta chains from one sample in a study of graft-versus-host responses after intestinal transplantation. No cognate antigen is known for these TCRs. Generated by immunoSEQ multiplex PCR, the TCRdb table keeps only in-frame clones and is missing some. The sample has about 110,000 clones; over 80% are singletons. This material consisted of unstimulated CD4+ T cells sorted from spleen or lymph node cells, taken before transplant. The receptors were gathered from a human donor who was the organ donor for an intestinal transplant. Both conserved end residues are part of each CDR3.

TRBV4-1	14	TRBJ1-4	CASSPYLERRKLFF
TRBV5-1	18	TRBJ2-3	CASSLGSNLLTAPDTQYF
TRBV10-2	13	TRBJ1-1	CASRINLNTEAFF
TRBV28	16	TRBJ2-1	CASSALADSSYNEQFF
TRBV6-5	14	TRBJ2-5	CASSYSGTQETQYF
TRBV30	13	TRBJ1-3	CAWSAASGNTIYF
TRBV5-1	14	TRBJ2-5	CASSVRGPPETQYF
TRBV10-3	15	TRBJ1-3	CAIRPTAPSGNTIYF
TRBV19	14	TRBJ2-5	CASSRGQGQETQYF
TRBV7-2	14	TRBJ2-1	CASSSRSVPNEQFF
TRBV18	13	TRBJ2-7	CASSPTASYEQYF
TRBV30	12	TRBJ1-4	CAWGTGGLKLFF
TRBV2	15	TRBJ1-1	CASSEGAPMNTEAFF
TRBV9	17	TRBJ2-7	CASSSGLAGGPTYEQYF
TRBV10-3	13	TRBJ2-7	CAISQGGLEEQYF
TRBV7-2	16	TRBJ2-3	CASSPEAGASTDTQYF
TRBV19	15	TRBJ1-2	CASSPEAGAGYGYTF
TRBV6-5	14	TRBJ2-1	CATRIAGADNEQFF
TRBV10-3	15	TRBJ2-5	CAIGTSGSSRETQYF
TRBV7-9	14	TRBJ1-1	CASSLAEGGTEAFF
TRBV11-2	14	TRBJ1-6	CASSLELENSPLHF
TRBV5-1	15	TRBJ2-3	CASSLTVVGTDTQYF
TRBV7-2	15	TRBJ2-3	CASSQRGQGSDTQYF
TRBV5-1	17	TRBJ2-3	CASSLAGTSGSTDTQYF
TRBV19	17	TRBJ2-1	CASSIGGQGRLYNEQFF
TRBV27	15	TRBJ1-5	CASRKLAQANQPQHF
TRBV10-1	13	TRBJ2-1	CASSESGGHEQFF
TRBV7-3	12	TRBJ1-1	CASSFSGEPAFF
TRBV5-1	15	TRBJ2-5	CASSPNTGPQETQYF
TRBV5-5	15	TRBJ1-6	CASSLVQGENSPLHF
TRBV7-9	15	TRBJ2-5	CASSLASTGAETQYF
TRBV4-2	19	TRBJ2-1	CASSPLGTKGGRAYNEQFF
TRBV5-4	13	TRBJ1-2	CASTQMGNYGYTF
TRBV6-5	15	TRBJ2-1	CASSYGTSGSNEQFF
TRBV7-2	15	TRBJ1-5	CASYFSGQHNQPQHF
TRBV2	16	TRBJ1-3	CASSRGGLSSGNTIYF
TRBV18	17	TRBJ1-2	CASSPDSPLMRQDGYTF
TRBV2	14	TRBJ2-7	CASVGTSDSYEQYF
TRBV14	15	TRBJ2-3	CASSRSGVSTDTQYF
TRBV13	14	TRBJ2-5	CASSFGTLQETQYF
TRBV4-2	17	TRBJ2-1	CASSSSGWGTAYNEQFF
TRBV11-2	13	TRBJ1-3	CASSPGSGNTIYF
TRBV6-5	14	TRBJ1-2	CASSKFGGRYGYTF
TRBV5-4	18	TRBJ2-7	CASSWGGLAGRSSYEQYF
TRBV7-6	15	TRBJ2-1	CASSSTGTANNEQFF
TRBV6-5	13	TRBJ2-5	CASSYSSRETQYF
TRBV4-2	15	TRBJ1-3	CASSQDGGTGNTIYF
TRBV27	15	TRBJ2-1	CASSTGTSRVFEQFF
TRBV6-5	14	TRBJ1-6	CASSYHQMDSPLHF
TRBV9	15	TRBJ2-6	CASSLTGGGANVLTF
TRBV5-1	15	-	CASSLGGQGSYEQYF
TRBV6-5	13	TRBJ2-1	CASSYRHESEQFF
TRBV5-4	15	TRBJ1-2	CASSLGTGEWYGYTF
TRBV10-2	14	TRBJ2-5	CASSGTSGQETQYF
TRBV5-6	16	TRBJ1-5	CASSFYGGSGNQPQHF
TRBV7-3	16	TRBJ2-2	CASSRSGTSNTGELFF
TRBV5-1	14	TRBJ1-1	CASSLSLGDTEAFF
TRBV10-1	13	-	CASSELEGREQYF
TRBV7-2	14	TRBJ2-3	CASSLGISTDTQYF